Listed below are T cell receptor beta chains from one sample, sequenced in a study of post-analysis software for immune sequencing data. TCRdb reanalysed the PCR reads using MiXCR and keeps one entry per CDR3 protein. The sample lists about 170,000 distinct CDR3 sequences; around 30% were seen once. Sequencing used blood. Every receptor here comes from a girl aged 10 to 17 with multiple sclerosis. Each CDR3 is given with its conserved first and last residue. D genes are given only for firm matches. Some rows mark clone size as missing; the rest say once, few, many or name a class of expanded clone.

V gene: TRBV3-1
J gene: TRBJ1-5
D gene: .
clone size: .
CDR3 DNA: TGTGCCAGCAGCCAAAGGGGAGGACATCAGCCCCAGCATTTT
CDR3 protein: CASSQRGGHQPQHF

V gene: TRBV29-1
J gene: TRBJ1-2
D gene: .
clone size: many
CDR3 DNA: TGCAGCGTTTCGGCAGGCCTCTATGGCTACACCTTC
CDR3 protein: CSVSAGLYGYTF

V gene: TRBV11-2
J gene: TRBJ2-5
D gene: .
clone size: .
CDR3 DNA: TGTGCCAGCAGCTTAGGAGGAGGGGAGACCCAGTACTTC
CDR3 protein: CASSLGGGETQYF

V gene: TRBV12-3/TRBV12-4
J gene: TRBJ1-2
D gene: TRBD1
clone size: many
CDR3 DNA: TGTGCCAGCAGCCGCGACAGGGGCGATCTAGCTAACTATGGCTACACCTTC
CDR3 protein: CASSRDRGDLANYGYTF

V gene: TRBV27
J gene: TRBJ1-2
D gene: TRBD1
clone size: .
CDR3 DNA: TGTGCCAGCAGTCTCAGACAGGGACGTAACTATGGCTACACCTTC
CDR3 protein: CASSLRQGRNYGYTF

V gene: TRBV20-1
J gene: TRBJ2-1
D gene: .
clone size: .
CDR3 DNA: TGCAGTGCTAGTCTTCCAGGTTATTACAATGAGCAGTTCTTC
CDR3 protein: CSASLPGYYNEQFF

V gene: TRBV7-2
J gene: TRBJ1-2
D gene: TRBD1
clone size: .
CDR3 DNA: TGTGCCAGCAGTTTGGACAGGCTAGGAGGCTACACCTTC
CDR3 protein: CASSLDRLGGYTF

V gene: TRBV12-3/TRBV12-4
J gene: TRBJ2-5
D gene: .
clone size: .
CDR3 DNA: TGTACCAGCAGTTTAGTGGGCCGGGCAAAACAGCAGGAGACCCAGTACTTC
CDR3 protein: CTSSLVGRAKQQETQYF

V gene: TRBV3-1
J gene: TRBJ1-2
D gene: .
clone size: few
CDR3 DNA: TGTGCCAGCAGCCAAGATCTGGGTTTTGGTGGCTACACCTTC
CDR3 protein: CASSQDLGFGGYTF

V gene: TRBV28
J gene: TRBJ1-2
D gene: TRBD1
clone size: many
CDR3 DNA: TGTGCCAGCAGTTTAGTTGCACAGGGGAACTATGGCTACACCTTC
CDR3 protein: CASSLVAQGNYGYTF

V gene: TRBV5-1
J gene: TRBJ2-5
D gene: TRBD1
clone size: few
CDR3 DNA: TGCGCCAGCGGCTACGGAGACAGGGTTTGGGAAGAGACCCAGTACTTC
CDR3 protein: CASGYGDRVWEETQYF

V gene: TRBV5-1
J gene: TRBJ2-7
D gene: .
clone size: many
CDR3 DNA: TGCGCCAGCAGCCCCGGAAGGGGTCCGACCATTATCTACGAGCAGTACTTC
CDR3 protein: CASSPGRGPTIIYEQYF

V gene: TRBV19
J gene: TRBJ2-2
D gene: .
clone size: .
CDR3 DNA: TGTGCCAGTGGCCGACTTGACACCGGGGAGCTGTTTTTT
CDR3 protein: CASGRLDTGELFF

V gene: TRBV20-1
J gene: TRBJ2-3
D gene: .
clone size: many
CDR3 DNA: TGCAGTGCGAAGGAGCCATTCACAGATACGCAGTATTTT
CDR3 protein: CSAKEPFTDTQYF

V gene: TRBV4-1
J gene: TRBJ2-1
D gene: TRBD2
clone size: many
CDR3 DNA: TGCGCCAGCGGTTCCGGGACAGCGGGGGGTGAGCAGTTCTTC
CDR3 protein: CASGSGTAGGEQFF

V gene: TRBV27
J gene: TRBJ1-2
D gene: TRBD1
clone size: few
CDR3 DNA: TGTGCCAGCAGTTTAGGGTCAGGGGGTGGCTATGGCTACACCTTC
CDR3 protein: CASSLGSGGGYGYTF

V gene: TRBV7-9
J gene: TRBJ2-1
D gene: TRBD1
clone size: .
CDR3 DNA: TGTGCCAGCAGCCCAACGACAGGGAGCTCCTACAATGAGCAGTTCTTC
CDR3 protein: CASSPTTGSSYNEQFF

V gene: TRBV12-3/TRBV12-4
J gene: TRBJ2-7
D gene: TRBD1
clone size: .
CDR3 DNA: TGTGCCAGCAGTTTTGGGACAGGGGGCGAGCAGTACTTC
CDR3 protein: CASSFGTGGEQYF

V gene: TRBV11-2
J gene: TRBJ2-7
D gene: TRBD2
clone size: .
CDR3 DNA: TGTGCCAGCAGCTTTGGGACTAGCGGGAGGGCCGTTGAGCAGTACTTC
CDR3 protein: CASSFGTSGRAVEQYF

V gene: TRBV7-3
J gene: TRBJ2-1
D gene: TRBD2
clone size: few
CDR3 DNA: TGTGCCAGCAGCCTCCAAGCGGGAACGTACTACAATGAGCAGTTCTTC
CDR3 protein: CASSLQAGTYYNEQFF

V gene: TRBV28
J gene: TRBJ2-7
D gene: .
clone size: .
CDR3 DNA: TGTGCCAGCGAGAATCTGCTTTACGAGCAGTACTTC
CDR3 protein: CASENLLYEQYF

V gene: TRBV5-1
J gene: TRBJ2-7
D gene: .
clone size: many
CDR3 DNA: TGCGCCAGCAGCTTGGTATCGTCCAGCCGGGGGTCCTACGAGCAGTACTTC
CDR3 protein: CASSLVSSSRGSYEQYF

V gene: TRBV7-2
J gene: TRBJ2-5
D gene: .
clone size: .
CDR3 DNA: TGTGCCAGCAGCCAGGGTGGCCGGGGCCAAGAGACCCAGTACTTC
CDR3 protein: CASSQGGRGQETQYF

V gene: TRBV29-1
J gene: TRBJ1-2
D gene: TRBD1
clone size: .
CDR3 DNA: TGCAGCGTTGGGGGCCAGGGGGTGAACTATGGCTACACCTTC
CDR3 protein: CSVGGQGVNYGYTF

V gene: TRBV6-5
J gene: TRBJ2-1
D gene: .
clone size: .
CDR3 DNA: TGTGCCAGCAGTACAACGACAATCAGGGTGGTCTCGTTCTTC
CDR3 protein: CASSTTTIRVVSFF

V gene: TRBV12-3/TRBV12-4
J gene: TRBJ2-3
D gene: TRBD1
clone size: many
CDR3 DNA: TGTGCCAGCAGTTCGGACAGGGCGTCGTATTTT
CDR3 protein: CASSSDRASYF

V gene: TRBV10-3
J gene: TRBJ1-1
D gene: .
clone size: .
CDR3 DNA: TGTGCCATCCGAACAGGGCCCACTGTAGCTTTCTTT
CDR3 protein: CAIRTGPTVAFF

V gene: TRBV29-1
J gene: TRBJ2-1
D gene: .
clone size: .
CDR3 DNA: TGCAGCGTTGAAGATCAGTACAATGAGCAGTTCTTC
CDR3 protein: CSVEDQYNEQFF

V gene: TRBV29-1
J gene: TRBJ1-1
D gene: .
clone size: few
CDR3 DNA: TGCAGCGTTAAGGCAGGGGATTACACTGAAGCTTTCTTT
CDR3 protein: CSVKAGDYTEAFF

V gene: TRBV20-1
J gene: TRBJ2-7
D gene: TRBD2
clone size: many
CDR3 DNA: TGCAGTGCTAGAGGGGCCGGGGGGAGATACGAGCAGTACTTC
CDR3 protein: CSARGAGGRYEQYF

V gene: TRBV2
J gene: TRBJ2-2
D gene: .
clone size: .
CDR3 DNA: TGTGCCAGCAGTGAAGTAGGTGGGACCGGGGAGCTGTTTTTT
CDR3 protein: CASSEVGGTGELFF

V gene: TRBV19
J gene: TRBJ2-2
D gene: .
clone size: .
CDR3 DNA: TGTGCCAGTAGTTACCCTTCGGGGACCGAGGGATCCGGGGAGCGGTTTTTT
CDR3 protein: CASSYPSGTEGSGERFF

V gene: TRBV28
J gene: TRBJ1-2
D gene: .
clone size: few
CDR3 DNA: TGTGCCAGCAGACGGACAAGCTATGGCTACACCTTC
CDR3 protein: CASRRTSYGYTF

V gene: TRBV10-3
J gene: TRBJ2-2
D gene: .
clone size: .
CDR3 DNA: TGTGCCATCAGAGAGTCGAGGGGGGGGAAGTCGAACACCGGGGAGCTGTTTTTT
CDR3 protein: CAIRESRGGKSNTGELFF

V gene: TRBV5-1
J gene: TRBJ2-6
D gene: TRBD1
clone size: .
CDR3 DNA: TGCGCCAGCGGGCGACAGGGGGCCTGGTCTGGGGCCAACGTCCTGACTTTC
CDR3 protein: CASGRQGAWSGANVLTF

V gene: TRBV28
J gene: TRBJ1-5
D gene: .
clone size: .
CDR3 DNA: TGTGCCAGCAGTTTATGGTATGGCGGCAGGGGTATAGGAGCAAGCAATCAGCCCCAGCATTTT
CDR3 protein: CASSLWYGGRGIGASNQPQHF

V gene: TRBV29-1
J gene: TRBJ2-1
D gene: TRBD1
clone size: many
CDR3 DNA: TGCAGCGTCCTGAGGTCTAGGACAGGGGGCAGAAATGAGCAGTTCTTC
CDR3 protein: CSVLRSRTGGRNEQFF

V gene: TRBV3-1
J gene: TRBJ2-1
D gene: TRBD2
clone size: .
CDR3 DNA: TGTGCCAGCAGCCACCTAGCGGGAGGGCCAGATGAGCAGTTCTTC
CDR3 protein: CASSHLAGGPDEQFF

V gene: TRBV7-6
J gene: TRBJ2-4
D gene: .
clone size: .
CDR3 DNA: TGTGCCAGCAGCTTAGAGTCAGGGGGGGTAAGGTTGTACTTC
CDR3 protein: CASSLESGGVRLYF

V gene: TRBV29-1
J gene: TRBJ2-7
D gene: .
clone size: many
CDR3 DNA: TGCAGCGTTGATGGCAGCCCCTACGAGCAGTACTTC
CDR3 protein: CSVDGSPYEQYF

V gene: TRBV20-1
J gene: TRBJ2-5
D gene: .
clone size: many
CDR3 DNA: TGCAGTGCTAGGATCCCGTACGGCGGGGAGACCCAGTACTTC
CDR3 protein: CSARIPYGGETQYF

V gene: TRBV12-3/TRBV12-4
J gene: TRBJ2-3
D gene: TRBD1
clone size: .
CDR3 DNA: TGTGCCAGCAGTCCCCAGGGACAGCGCACAGATACGCAGTATTTT
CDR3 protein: CASSPQGQRTDTQYF

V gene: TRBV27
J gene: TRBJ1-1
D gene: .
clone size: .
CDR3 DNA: TGTGCCAGCAGTTTATCAGGGGCGGTCAACACTGAAGCTTTCTTT
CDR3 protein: CASSLSGAVNTEAFF

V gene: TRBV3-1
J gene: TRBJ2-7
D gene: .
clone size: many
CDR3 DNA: TGTGCCAGCAGCTGGGACTACGAGCAGTACTTC
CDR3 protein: CASSWDYEQYF

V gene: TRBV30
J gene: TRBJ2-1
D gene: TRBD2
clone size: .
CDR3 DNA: TGTGCCTGGAGTCCTCTGGGGAGCGGGAGGGCAGGTGAGCAGTTCTTC
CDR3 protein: CAWSPLGSGRAGEQFF

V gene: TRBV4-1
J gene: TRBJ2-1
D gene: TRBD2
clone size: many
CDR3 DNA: TGCGCCAGCAGCCATCGGACTAGCGCCTCCTACAATGAGCAGTTCTTC
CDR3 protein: CASSHRTSASYNEQFF

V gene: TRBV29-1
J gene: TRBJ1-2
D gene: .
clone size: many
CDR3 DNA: TGCAGCGGTGCCGGAGGCTCACAGGGCTATGGCTACACCTTC
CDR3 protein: CSGAGGSQGYGYTF